This TCR beta chain emerged from a study of post-analysis software for immune sequencing data. In the study overall: Recorded subtypes: relapsing-remitting, secondary progressive, progressive-relapsing; some patients unannotated. Study-wide findings and caveats: Controls had lower frequencies than patients of four or five TRBV segments, which included TRBV5-6, TRBV5-1 and TRBV20-1. For normalized Chao1 diversity, multiple sclerosis patients scored significantly lower than controls did.

A word on this clonotype: Its antigen is unidentified.

V lost 0 bases and J 4 bases, leaving 12 bases between the germline ends. The CDR3 consists of 15 residues. Germline lookup yields CDR1 MNHEY and CDR2 SMNVEV (reference sequence). Prepared TCR beta cDNA libraries contained unique molecular identifiers. Each sample of roughly 0.9 to 11 million input T cells yielded roughly 500,000 cDNA molecules, so each molecule approximated one T cell. MiXCR was run by TCRdb on the PCR reads, yielding one entry per CDR3 protein. The sample lists 250,000 to 300,000 distinct CDR3 sequences, 35% to 40% occurring once. The sequence was collected from a girl aged 5 to 17 with multiple sclerosis. The material sequenced was blood. The chain combines TRBV27 with TRBJ1-1, with D perhaps TRBD1 (6 bases). The DNA for the CDR3 is TGTGCCAGCAGTTTATCGTGGGGGCCAGGCACTGAAGCTTTCTTT. It is translated as CASSLSWGPGTEAFF.